These 10 T cell receptor beta chains were sequenced from one sample in a study of T cell changes during pregnancy in multiple sclerosis. Data came from immunoSEQ multiplex PCR; TCRdb stores just in-frame clones and leaves some out. The sample records about 94,000 clones, around 94% being singletons. This sample comprised peripheral blood, obtained in the third trimester of pregnancy. These receptor sequences come from a female donor with multiple sclerosis, enrolled in a pregnancy study.

The CDR3 region is CASSQESGGTYEQYF. The CDR3 DNA is TGTGCCAGCAGCCAAGAGAGCGGGGGTACCTACGAGCAGTACTTC. V and J are TRBV4-2 and TRBJ2-7, with 8 nucleotides matching TRBD2. Germline assignment: CDR1 LGHNA and CDR2 YNFKEQ. The CDR3 is made up of 15 amino acids. The J segment lost 2 bases and the V segment lost 0 bases, leaving 3 bases of the junction unmatched.

The chain has TRBV4-2 and TRBJ2-1; TRBD2 agrees at 8 bases. In germline, CDR1 is LGHNA, CDR2 YNFKEQ. The length of the CDR3 is 16 residues. Trimming at V came to 1 base and at J to 0 bases, leaving 2 bases not matched to a gene. In nucleotides, the CDR3 is TGTGCCAGCAGCCAAGCGGGAGGGGGCTCCTACAATGAGCAGTTCTTC. Its protein is CASSQAGGGSYNEQFF.

In this sample, this clone turned up once. The V and J genes are TRBV4-1 and TRBJ1-3, with 8 bases that match TRBD1. V gave up 0 bases and J gave up 1 base; unmatched junction bases: 5. This CDR3 contains 17 residues. Germline V CDR1 and CDR2: MGHRA, YSYEKL. The CDR3 here is CASSQDRDRGSGNTIYF. CDR3 nucleotide sequence: TGCGCCAGCAGCCAAGATCGTGACAGGGGTTCTGGAAACACCATATATTTT.

CDR3: CASSVVWAKYEQYF. CDR3 bases: TGTGCCAGCAGTGTTGTTTGGGCCAAATACGAGCAGTACTTC. This rearrangement joins TRBV28 to TRBJ2-7; D is unclear. The CDR3 length is 14 residues. Germline CDR1 reads MDHEN; CDR2 reads SYDVKM. Trimming left V 5 bases short and J 4 bases short, with 15 bases between.

This sequence joins TRBV19 and TRBJ2-2, with no clear D. Trimming took off 4 bases at V and 9 bases at J, with 12 bases between the two ends. Germline CDR1 and CDR2: LNHDA and SQIVND (reference sequence). The CDR3 is 13 amino acids. This CDR3 reads CASSTTPGRELFF. The DNA for the CDR3 is TGTGCCAGTAGTACTACGCCTGGTAGGGAGCTGTTTTTT. The variable domain in full, completed from reference TRBV19 and TRBJ2-2, reads DGGITQSPKYLFRKEGQNVTLSCEQNLNHDAMYWYRQDPGQGLRLIYYSQIVNDFQKGDIAEGYSVSREKKESFPLTVTSAQKNPTAFYLCASSTTPGRELFFGEGSRLTVL.

The genes are TRBV28 and TRBJ2-4; D is perhaps TRBD1 (6 bases). This CDR3 comprises 17 residues. Germline V gene lookup returns CDR1 MDHEN and CDR2 SYDVKM. With 3 bases removed from V and 0 bases from J, the gap between germline ends came to 15 bases. The CDR3 nucleotides read TGTGCCAGCAGTTTCCCTCGGACAGTCATAGCCAAAAACATTCAGTACTTC. Translated: CASSFPRTVIAKNIQYF.

This clone appeared a single time. The chain combines TRBV6-5 with TRBJ2-7, with 8 bases matching TRBD2. V was clipped by 5 bases and J by 4 bases; unmatched bases: 10. CDR1 and CDR2 from the germline V gene are MNHEY and SVGAGI. This CDR3 region has 15 residues. The CDR3 nucleotides are TGTGCCAGCAGTCTTCGACTAGCGCGGGATTACGAGCAGTACTTC. It codes for CASSLRLARDYEQYF.

The chain uses TRBV7-2 and TRBJ2-7, with D maybe TRBD2 (6 bases). The CDR3 length is 14 residues. Trimming removed 8 bases at V and 3 bases at J, with 17 bases between. CDR1 and CDR2 (germline): SGHTA, FQGNSA. In DNA, the CDR3 is TGTGCCAGCTCCAGTCGACGGGAGTTCTACGAGCAGTACTTC. It specifies CASSSRREFYEQYF.

Only one count was recorded for this clone. The same CDR3 also results from other DNA sequences found in this sample. The gene calls are TRBV6-5 and TRBJ1-5; D is uncertain. The CDR3 runs to 13 residues. V was cut by 0 bases and J by 6 bases, with 6 bases left in between. Per germline, CDR1 MNHEY and CDR2 SVGAGI. CDR3 in DNA: TGTGCCAGCAGTTACTCGAGGGCTCAGCCCCAGCATTTT. Its protein product is CASSYSRAQPQHF.

The chain joins TRBV29-1 to TRBJ1-1; D is ambiguous. CDR1 and CDR2 from the germline V gene are SQVTM and ANQGSEA. The CDR3 is 11 residues long. V was clipped by 6 bases and J by 2 bases, with 7 bases between them. CDR3 nucleotide sequence: TGCAGCGTAGAGGGAAACACTGAAGCTTTCTTT. Its protein product is CSVEGNTEAFF. The full variable domain, in which reference TRBV29-1 and TRBJ1-1 provide the parts outside the CDR3, is SAVISQKPSRDICQRGTSLTIQCQVDSQVTMMFWYRQQPGQSLTLIATANQGSEATYESGFVIDKFPISRPNLTFSTLTVSNMSPEDSSIYLCSVEGNTEAFFGQGTRLTVV.